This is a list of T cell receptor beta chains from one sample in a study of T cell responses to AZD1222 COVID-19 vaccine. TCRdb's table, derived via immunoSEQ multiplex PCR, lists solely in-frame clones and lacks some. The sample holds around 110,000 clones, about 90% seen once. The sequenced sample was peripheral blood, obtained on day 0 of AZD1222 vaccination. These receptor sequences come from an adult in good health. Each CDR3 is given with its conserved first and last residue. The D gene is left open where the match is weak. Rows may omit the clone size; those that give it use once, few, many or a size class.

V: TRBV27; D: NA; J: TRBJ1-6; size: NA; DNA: TGTGCCAGCAGCCGCGGACAGAAAAATTCACCCCTCCACTTT; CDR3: CASSRGQKNSPLHF
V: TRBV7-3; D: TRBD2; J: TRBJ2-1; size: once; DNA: TGTGCCAGCAGCTCCACTAGCGGGAGCGTTAGTGAGCAGTTCTTC; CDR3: CASSSTSGSVSEQFF
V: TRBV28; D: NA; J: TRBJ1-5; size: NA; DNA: TGTGCCAGCAGCGTCGGTGGGGCAGGTTATAGCAATCAGCCCCAGCATTTT; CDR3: CASSVGGAGYSNQPQHF
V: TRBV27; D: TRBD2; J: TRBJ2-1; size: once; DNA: TGTGCCAGCAGTCCCCTGAGCGGGACCTACAATGAGCAGTTCTTC; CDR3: CASSPLSGTYNEQFF
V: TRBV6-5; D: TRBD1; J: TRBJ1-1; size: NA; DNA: TGTGCCAGCAGCCCGAACCTACAGGGGGACACTGAAGCTTTCTTT; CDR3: CASSPNLQGDTEAFF
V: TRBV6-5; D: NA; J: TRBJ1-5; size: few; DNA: TGTGCCAGCAGTTACTCGAGGAGTCTCAATCAGCCCCAGCATTTT; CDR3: CASSYSRSLNQPQHF
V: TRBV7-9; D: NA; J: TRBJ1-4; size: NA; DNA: TGTGCCAGCAGCTTCAGCGACAGGAATGAAAAACTGTTTTTT; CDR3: CASSFSDRNEKLFF
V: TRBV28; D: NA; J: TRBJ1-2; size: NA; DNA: TGTGCCAGCAGTTTCGCACAGCTCTATGGCTACACCTTC; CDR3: CASSFAQLYGYTF
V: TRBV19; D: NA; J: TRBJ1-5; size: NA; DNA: TGTGCCAGTAGTATGAGCCCATATAGCAATCAGCCCCAGCATTTT; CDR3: CASSMSPYSNQPQHF
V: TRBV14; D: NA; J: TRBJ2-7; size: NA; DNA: TGTGCCAGCAGCCATGAGACAACCTACGAGCAGTACTTC; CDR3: CASSHETTYEQYF
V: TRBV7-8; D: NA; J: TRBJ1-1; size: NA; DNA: TGTGCCAGCAGCTTAGGGGTTCTCACTGAAGCTTTCTTT; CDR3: CASSLGVLTEAFF
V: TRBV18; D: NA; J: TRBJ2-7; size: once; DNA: TGTGCCAGCTCACCAAGGGCAGAGTCGGAGCAGTACTTC; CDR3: CASSPRAESEQYF
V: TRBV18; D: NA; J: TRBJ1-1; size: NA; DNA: TGTGCCAGCTCACAGGGGGGGAACACTGAAGCTTTCTTT; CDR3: CASSQGGNTEAFF
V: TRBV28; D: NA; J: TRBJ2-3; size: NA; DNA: TGTGCCAGCAGGGGGCCCCTGGCGACAGATACGCAGTATTTT; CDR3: CASRGPLATDTQYF
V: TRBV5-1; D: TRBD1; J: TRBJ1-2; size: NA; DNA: TGCGCCAGCAGCCGGGACAGGGTCTCTAACTATGGCTACACCTTC; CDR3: CASSRDRVSNYGYTF
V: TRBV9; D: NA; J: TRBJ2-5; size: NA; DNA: TGTGCCAGCAGCGTAGGGGAAGGCGGCGGGGAGACCCAGTACTTC; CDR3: CASSVGEGGGETQYF
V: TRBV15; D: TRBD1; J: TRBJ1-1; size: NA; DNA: TGTGCCACCAGCAGGGCCACAGGGGCGGGCACTGAAGCTTTCTTT; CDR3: CATSRATGAGTEAFF
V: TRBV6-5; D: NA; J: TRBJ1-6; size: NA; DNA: TGTGCCAGCAGTTACTCGGGGAAACTAAATTCACCCCTCCACTTT; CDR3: CASSYSGKLNSPLHF
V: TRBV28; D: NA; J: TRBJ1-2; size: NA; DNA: TGTGCCAGCAGGTCTAACTATGGCTACACCTTC; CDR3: CASRSNYGYTF
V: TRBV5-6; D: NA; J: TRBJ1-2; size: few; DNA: TGTGCCAGCAGCGTGACACAGGGTTCTAACTATGGCTACACCTTC; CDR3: CASSVTQGSNYGYTF
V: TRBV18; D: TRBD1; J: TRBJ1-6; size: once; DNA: TGTGCCAGCTCACACGACAGGGTTAATTCACCCCTCCACTTT; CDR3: CASSHDRVNSPLHF
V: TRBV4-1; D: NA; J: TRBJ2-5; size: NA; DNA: TGCGCCAGCAGCCAAGTTCGCGGAGAAGAGACCCAGTACTTC; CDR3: CASSQVRGEETQYF
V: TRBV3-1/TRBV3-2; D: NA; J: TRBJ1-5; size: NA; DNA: TGTGCCAGCAGCCCGGGGGGAGTGAGCAATCAGCCCCAGCATTTT; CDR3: CASSPGGVSNQPQHF
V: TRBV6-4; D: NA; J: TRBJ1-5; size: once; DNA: TGTGCCAGCAGTGAACAGGGCGGGACGCCCCAGCATTTT; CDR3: CASSEQGGTPQHF
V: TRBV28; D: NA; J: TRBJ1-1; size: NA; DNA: TGTGCCAGCAGCGAAGGAAAGGAGTTTATTGAAGCTTTCTTT; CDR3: CASSEGKEFIEAFF
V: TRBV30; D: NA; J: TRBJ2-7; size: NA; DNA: TGTGCCTGGAGTGTTTCCCTAACATACGAGCAGTACTTC; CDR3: CAWSVSLTYEQYF
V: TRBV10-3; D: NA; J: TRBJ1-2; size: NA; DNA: TGTGCCATCAGTGAATATGAGGACAGTAACTATGGCTACACCTTC; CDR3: CAISEYEDSNYGYTF
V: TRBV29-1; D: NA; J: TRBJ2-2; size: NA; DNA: TGCAGCGTTGAAGTGGTGGAGACACTAAACACCGGGGAGCTGTTTTTT; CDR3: CSVEVVETLNTGELFF
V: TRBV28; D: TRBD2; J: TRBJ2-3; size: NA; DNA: TGTGCCAGCAGTTTACTAGCGGGGCATACAGATACGCAGTATTTT; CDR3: CASSLLAGHTDTQYF
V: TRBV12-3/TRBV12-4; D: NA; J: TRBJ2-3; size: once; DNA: TGTGCCAGCAGCTGGGCTTCAGATACGCAGTATTTT; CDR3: CASSWASDTQYF
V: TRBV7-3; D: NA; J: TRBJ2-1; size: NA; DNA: TGTGCCAGCAGAGCGGAGGGCCGGTCCAATGAGCAGTTCTTC; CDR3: CASRAEGRSNEQFF
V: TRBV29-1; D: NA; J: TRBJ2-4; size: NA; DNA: TGCAGCGTTCTGGGGGCGGTCGGCAAAAACATTCAGTACTTC; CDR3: CSVLGAVGKNIQYF
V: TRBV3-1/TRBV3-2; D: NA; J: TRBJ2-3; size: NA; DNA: TGTGCCAGCAATGCCGTGGGGCAGGGTACAGATACGCAGTATTTT; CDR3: CASNAVGQGTDTQYF
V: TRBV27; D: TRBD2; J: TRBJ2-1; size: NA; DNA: TGTGCCAGCAGTTCGGGACTAGCCGGTAATGAGCAGTTCTTC; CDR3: CASSSGLAGNEQFF
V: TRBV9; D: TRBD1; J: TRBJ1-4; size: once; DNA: TGTGCCAGCAGTACCCCAGGGGGACTGTTTTTT; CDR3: CASSTPGGLFF
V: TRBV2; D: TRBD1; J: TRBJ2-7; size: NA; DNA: TGTGCCAGCAGGGCTCGGACAGGGGACTACGAGCAGTACTTC; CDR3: CASRARTGDYEQYF
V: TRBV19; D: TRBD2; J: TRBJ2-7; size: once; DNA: TGTGCCAGTAGCCCGTCTAGCGGGGGGGCGTACGAGCAGTACTTC; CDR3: CASSPSSGGAYEQYF
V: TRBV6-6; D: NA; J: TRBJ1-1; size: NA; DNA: TGTGCCAGCGGTCGATCTGCGAACACTGAAGCTTTCTTT; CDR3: CASGRSANTEAFF
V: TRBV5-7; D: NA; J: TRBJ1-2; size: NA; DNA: TGTGCCAGCAGCTTGATAAGGAGTTGGCAGGAGAACTATGGCTACACCTTC; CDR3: CASSLIRSWQENYGYTF
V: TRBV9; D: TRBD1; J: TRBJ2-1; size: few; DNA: TGTGCCAGCAGCGCCTGGACAGGGATCAATGAGCAGTTCTTC; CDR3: CASSAWTGINEQFF